Sequencing of this T cell receptor (beta chain) was carried out in a study of OX40 agonist ivuxolimab in advanced cancers. The CDR3 covers 15 residues. Looked up from germline, CDR1 is LNHNV and CDR2 is YYDKDF (reference sequence). V was shortened by 6 bases and J by 2 bases, with 15 bases between the two germline ends. Produced via immunoSEQ multiplex PCR; TCRdb's table is partial and in-frame only. Among tens of thousands of clones listed, around 92% were seen once. The sequence derives from an adult with an advanced solid tumor such as melanoma, head and neck, liver or kidney cancer. Here the sequenced sample was CD4+ or CD8+ T cells sorted from blood, taken in a trial of the OX40 agonist ivuxolimab. The chain carries TRBV15 and TRBJ2-3, with TRBD1 as a possible D gene (6 bases). The CDR3 region is CATSTTRGFTDTQYF. CDR3 sequence (DNA): TGTGCCACCAGTACCACCAGGGGATTCACAGATACGCAGTATTTT.